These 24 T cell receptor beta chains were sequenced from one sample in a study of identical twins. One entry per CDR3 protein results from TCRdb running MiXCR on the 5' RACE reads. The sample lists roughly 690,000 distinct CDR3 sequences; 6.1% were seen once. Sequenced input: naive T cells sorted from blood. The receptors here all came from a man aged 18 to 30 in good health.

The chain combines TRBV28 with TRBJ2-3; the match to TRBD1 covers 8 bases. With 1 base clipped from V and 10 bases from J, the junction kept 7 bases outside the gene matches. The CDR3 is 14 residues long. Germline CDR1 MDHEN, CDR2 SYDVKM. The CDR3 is CASSLSGGKDAQYF. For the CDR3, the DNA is TGTGCCAGCAGTTTATCAGGGGGCAAAGACGCGCAGTATTTT.

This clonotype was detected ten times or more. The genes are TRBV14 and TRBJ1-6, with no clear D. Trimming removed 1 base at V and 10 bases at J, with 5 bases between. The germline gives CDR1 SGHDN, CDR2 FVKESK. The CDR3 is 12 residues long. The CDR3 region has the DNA TGTGCCAGCAGCCAAGGCGGCTCACCCCTCCACTTT. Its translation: CASSQGGSPLHF.

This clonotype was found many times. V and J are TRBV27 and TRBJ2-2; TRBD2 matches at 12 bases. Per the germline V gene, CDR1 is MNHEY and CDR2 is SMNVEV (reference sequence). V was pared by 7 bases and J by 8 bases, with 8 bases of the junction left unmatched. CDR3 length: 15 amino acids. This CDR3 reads CASTVLAGGQGELFF. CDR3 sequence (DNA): TGTGCCAGCACGGTGCTAGCGGGAGGGCAGGGGGAGCTGTTTTTT.

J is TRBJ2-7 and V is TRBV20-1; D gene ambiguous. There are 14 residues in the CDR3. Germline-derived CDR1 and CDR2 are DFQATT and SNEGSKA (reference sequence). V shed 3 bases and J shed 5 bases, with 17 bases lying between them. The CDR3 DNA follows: TGCAGTGCTAGCCTTTTAATGACCCAACACGAGCAGTACTTC. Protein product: CSASLLMTQHEQYF.

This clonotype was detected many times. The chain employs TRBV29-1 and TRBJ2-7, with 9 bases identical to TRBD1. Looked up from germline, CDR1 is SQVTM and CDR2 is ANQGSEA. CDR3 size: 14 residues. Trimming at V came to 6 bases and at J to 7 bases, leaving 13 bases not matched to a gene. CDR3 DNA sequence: TGCAGCGTCCGTACCGGGACAGGGCTAGTTGAGCAGTACTTC. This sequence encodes CSVRTGTGLVEQYF.

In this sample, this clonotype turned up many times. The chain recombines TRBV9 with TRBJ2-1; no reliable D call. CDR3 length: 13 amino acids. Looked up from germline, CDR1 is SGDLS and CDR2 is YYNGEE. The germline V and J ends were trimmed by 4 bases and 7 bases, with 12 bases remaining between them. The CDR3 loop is CASSPRLRNEQFF. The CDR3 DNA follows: TGTGCCAGCAGCCCCCGACTTAGAAATGAGCAGTTCTTC.

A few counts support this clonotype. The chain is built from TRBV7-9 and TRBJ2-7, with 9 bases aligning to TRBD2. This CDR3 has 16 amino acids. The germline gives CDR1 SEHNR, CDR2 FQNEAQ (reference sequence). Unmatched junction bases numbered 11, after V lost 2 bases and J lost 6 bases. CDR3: CASSLKGSLREGEQYF. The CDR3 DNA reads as TGTGCCAGCAGCTTAAAAGGATCGCTGCGGGAGGGCGAGCAGTACTTC. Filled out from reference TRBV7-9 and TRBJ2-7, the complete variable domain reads DTGVSQNPRHKITKRGQNVTFRCDPISEHNRLYWYRQTLGQGPEFLTYFQNEAQLEKSRLLSDRFSAERPKGSFSTLEIQRTEQGDSAMYLCASSLKGSLREGEQYFGPGTRLTVT.

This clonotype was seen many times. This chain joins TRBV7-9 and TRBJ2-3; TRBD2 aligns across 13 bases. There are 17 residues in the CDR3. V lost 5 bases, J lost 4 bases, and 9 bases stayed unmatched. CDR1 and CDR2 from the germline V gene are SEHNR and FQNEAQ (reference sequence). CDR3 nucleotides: TGTGCCAGCAGCCCCGGACTAGCGGGAGTATCTGCAGATACGCAGTATTTT. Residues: CASSPGLAGVSADTQYF.

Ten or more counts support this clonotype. The CDR3, as DNA: TGTGCCATCAGTGAGAAACAGAATGCGAACACTGAAGCTTTCTTT. Its translation is CAISEKQNANTEAFF. This chain connects TRBV10-3 to TRBJ1-1; D remains ambiguous. V gave up 2 bases and J gave up 1 base, with 11 bases separating them. This CDR3 has 15 amino acids. CDR1 is ENHRY and CDR2 is SYGVKD in the germline V gene.

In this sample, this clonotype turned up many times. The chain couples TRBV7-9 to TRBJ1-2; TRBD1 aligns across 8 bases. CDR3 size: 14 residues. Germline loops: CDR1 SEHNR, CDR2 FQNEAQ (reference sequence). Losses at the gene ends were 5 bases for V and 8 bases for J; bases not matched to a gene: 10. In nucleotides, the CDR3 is TGTGCCAGCAGCCCCGGAGGACAGGGCGGAGGCTACACCTTC. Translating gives CASSPGGQGGGYTF.

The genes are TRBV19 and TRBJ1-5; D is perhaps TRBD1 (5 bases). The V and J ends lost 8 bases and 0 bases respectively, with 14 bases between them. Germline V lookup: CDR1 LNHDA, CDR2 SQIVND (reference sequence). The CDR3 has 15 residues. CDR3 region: CASAGRAYSNQPQHF. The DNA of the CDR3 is TGTGCCAGTGCGGGACGGGCCTATAGCAATCAGCCCCAGCATTTT.

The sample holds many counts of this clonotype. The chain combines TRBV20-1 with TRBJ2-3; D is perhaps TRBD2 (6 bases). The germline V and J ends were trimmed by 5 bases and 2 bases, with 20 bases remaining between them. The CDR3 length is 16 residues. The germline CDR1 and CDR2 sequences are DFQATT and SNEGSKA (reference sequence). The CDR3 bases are TGCAGTGCTTATCCCGGGACGGGGGTGTCCACAGATACGCAGTATTTT. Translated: CSAYPGTGVSTDTQYF.

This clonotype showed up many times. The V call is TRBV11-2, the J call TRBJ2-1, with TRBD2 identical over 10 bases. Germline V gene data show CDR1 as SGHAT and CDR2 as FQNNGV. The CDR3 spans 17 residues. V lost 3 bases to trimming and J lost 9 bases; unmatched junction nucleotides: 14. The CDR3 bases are TGTGCCAGCAGCTTGTTTCGGGCTAGCGGGAGAAGGGTTGAGCAGTTCTTC. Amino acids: CASSLFRASGRRVEQFF.

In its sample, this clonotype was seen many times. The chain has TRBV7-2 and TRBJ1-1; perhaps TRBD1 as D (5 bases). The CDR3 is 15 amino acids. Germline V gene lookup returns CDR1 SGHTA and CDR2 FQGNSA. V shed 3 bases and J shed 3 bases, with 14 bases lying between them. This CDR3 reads CASSFYSGGDTEAFF. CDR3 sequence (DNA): TGTGCCAGCAGCTTCTACTCAGGAGGGGACACTGAAGCTTTCTTT.

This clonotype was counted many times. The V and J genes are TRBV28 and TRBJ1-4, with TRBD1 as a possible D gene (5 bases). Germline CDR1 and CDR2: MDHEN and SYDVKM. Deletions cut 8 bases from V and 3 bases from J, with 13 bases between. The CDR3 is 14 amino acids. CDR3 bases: TGTGCCAGCGCCCAAAGGGGATCTAATGAAAAACTGTTTTTT. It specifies CASAQRGSNEKLFF.

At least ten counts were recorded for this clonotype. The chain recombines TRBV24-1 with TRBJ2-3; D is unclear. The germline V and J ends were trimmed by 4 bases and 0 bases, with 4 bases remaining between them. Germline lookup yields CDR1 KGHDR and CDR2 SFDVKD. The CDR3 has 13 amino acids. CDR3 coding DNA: TGTGCCACCAGTGAAGGCAGCACAGATACGCAGTATTTT. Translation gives CATSEGSTDTQYF.

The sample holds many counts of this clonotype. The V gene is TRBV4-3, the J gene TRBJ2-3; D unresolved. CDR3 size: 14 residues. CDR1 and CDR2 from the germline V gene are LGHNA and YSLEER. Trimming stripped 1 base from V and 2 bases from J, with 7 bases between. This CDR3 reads CASSQGHDTDTQYF. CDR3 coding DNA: TGCGCCAGCAGCCAAGGGCACGACACAGATACGCAGTATTTT.

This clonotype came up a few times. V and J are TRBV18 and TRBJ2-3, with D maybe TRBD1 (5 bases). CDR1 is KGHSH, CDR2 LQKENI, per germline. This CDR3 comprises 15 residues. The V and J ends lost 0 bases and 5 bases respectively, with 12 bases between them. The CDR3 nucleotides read TGTGCCAGCTCACCACCGATGCGAGGACAAGATACGCAGTATTTT. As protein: CASSPPMRGQDTQYF.

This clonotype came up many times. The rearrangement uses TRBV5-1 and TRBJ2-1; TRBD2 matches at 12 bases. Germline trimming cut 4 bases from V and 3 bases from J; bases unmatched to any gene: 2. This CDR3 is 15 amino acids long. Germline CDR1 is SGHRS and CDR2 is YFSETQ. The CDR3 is CASSTGLAGYNEQFF. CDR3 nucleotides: TGCGCCAGCAGCACGGGACTAGCGGGCTACAATGAGCAGTTCTTC.

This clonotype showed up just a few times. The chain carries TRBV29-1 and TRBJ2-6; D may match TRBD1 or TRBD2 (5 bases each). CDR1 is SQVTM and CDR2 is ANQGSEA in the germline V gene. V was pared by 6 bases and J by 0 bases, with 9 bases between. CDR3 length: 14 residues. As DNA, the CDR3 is TGCAGCGTCGCCGGGGCCTCTGGGGCCAACGTCCTGACTTTC. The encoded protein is CSVAGASGANVLTF.

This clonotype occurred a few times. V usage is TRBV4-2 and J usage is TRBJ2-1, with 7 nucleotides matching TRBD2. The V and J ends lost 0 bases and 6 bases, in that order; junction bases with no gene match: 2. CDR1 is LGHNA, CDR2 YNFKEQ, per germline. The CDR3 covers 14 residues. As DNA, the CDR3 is TGTGCCAGCAGCCAAGAACCGGGGGGCAATGAGCAGTTCTTC. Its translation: CASSQEPGGNEQFF.

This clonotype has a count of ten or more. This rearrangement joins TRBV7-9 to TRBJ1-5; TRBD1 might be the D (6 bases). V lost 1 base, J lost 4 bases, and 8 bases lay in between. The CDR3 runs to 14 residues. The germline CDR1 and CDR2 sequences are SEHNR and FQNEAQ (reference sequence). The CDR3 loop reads CASSLDRANQPQHF. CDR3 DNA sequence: TGTGCCAGCAGCTTAGACAGGGCTAATCAGCCCCAGCATTTT. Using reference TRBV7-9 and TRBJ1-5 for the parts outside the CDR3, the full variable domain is DTGVSQNPRHKITKRGQNVTFRCDPISEHNRLYWYRQTLGQGPEFLTYFQNEAQLEKSRLLSDRFSAERPKGSFSTLEIQRTEQGDSAMYLCASSLDRANQPQHFGDGTRLSIL.

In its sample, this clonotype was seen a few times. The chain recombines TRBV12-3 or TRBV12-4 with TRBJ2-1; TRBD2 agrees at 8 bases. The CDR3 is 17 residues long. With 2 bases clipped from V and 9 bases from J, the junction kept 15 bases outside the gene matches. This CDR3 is CASSLRGTAGLVFEQFF. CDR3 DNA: TGTGCCAGCAGTTTAAGAGGAACGGCGGGACTAGTTTTTGAGCAGTTCTTC.

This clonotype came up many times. As DNA, the CDR3 is TGCGCCAGCAGCTGGAGGCCGGAAGGGCCAAGTTCCGAGCAGTACTTC. Its protein product is CASSWRPEGPSSEQYF. The chain is built from TRBV5-1 and TRBJ2-7, with D perhaps matching TRBD2 (5 bases). Germline V gives CDR1 SGHRS, CDR2 YFSETQ. Between the trimmed V and J ends, which lost 3 bases and 6 bases, there was a span of 22 bases. The CDR3 extends over 16 amino acids.